One and the same sample provided the 16 T cell receptor beta chains below, sequenced in a study of early T cells in non-severe SARS-CoV-2 infection. TCRdb redid the calling of the 5' RACE reads with MiXCR, one entry per CDR3 protein. The sample shows fewer than 85,000 distinct CDR3 sequences, roughly 15% of them seen only once. The source material was whole blood. The receptors were sampled from an adult who was a healthcare worker with PCR-confirmed SARS-CoV-2 infection or an uninfected control (not recorded which).

A few counts support this clonotype. A junction end diverges from the germline sequence, so it may reflect a read error. V is TRBV5-6 and J is TRBJ2-1; D is uncertain. In germline, CDR1 is SGHDT, CDR2 YYEEEE. The CDR3 consists of 14 residues. CDR3 protein: CASTFRLSYNEQFF. CDR3 nucleotides: TGTGCCAGCACCTTCAGACTTTCCTACAACGAGCAGTTCTTC.

This clonotype was counted many times. The chain links TRBV6-6 to TRBJ1-1; D gene ambiguous. CDR3 size: 12 residues. Between the trimmed V and J ends, which lost 6 bases and 8 bases, there was a span of 13 bases. From germline, CDR1 is MNHNY and CDR2 SVGAGI (reference sequence). The CDR3 spells CASRRTGGEAFF. CDR3 DNA sequence: TGTGCCAGCAGACGGACCGGCGGGGAAGCTTTCTTT.

The chain employs TRBV10-3 and TRBJ1-1; no clear D gene. The germline gives CDR1 ENHRY, CDR2 SYGVKD. V shed 7 bases and J shed 0 bases, with 9 bases lying between them. This CDR3 comprises 13 residues. CDR3 in amino acids: CAITGDLNTEAFF. The CDR3 DNA reads TGTGCCATCACTGGGGATCTGAACACTGAAGCTTTCTTT.

This clonotype came up many times. The rearrangement uses TRBV7-9 and TRBJ2-3; D may be TRBD1 or TRBD2 (5 bases each). CDR1 is SEHNR and CDR2 is FQNEAQ in the germline V gene (reference sequence). There are 16 residues in the CDR3. Trimming left V 4 bases short and J 1 base short, with 15 bases between. The CDR3 region has the DNA TGTGCCAGCAGCTCCCCCCGGGGCGGAGGCACAGATACGCAGTATTTT. It specifies CASSSPRGGGTDTQYF.

This clonotype has only a few counts. CDR3 nucleotide sequence: TGTGCCTGGAGTGTATTACAGGGATCGGGGGAGCAGTACTTC. Translated, it gives CAWSVLQGSGEQYF. The chain is built from TRBV30 and TRBJ2-7; maybe TRBD1 (6 bases). Trimming left V 0 bases short and J 7 bases short, with 16 bases between. Germline CDR1 and CDR2: GTSNPN and SVGIG (reference sequence). The CDR3 runs to 14 residues.

V usage is TRBV21-1 and J usage is TRBJ2-7. TRBV21-1 is a documented pseudogene. This CDR3 comprises 9 residues. The chain's CDR3 is CASSKGQYF. The CDR3 DNA sequence: TGTGCCAGCAGCAAGGGGCAGTACTTC.

This clonotype turned up a few times. V is TRBV28 and J is TRBJ2-7, with a tentative D call TRBD2 (5 bases). The CDR3 totals 11 residues. Germline loops: CDR1 MDHEN, CDR2 SYDVKM. The V end lost 8 bases, the J end lost 3 bases, and 8 bases lay between the germline ends. CDR3 DNA: TGTGCCAGCGGACTCGTCTACGAGCAGTACTTC. It is translated as CASGLVYEQYF.

This clonotype showed up just a few times. V gene TRBV2 combines with J gene TRBJ1-2; maybe TRBD1 (5 bases). The CDR3 runs to 14 residues. Trimming left V 8 bases short and J 3 bases short, with 16 bases between. Germline CDR1 reads SNHLY; CDR2 reads FYNNEI. The CDR3 bases are TGTGCCAGCTCTGTGGGGATGGGGGACTATGGCTACACCTTC. It yields the protein CASSVGMGDYGYTF.

This clonotype occurred a few times. The chain is built from TRBV29-1 and TRBJ1-2; possible D gene TRBD1, 5 bases. This CDR3 is built from 16 residues. V was cut by 4 bases and J by 0 bases, with 18 bases left in between. Germline lookup yields CDR1 SQVTM and CDR2 ANQGSEA. The DNA of the CDR3 is TGCAGCGTTGGAGGAGGAGACAGATTAGCTAACTATGGCTACACCTTC. Protein: CSVGGGDRLANYGYTF.

The chain recombines TRBV7-2 with TRBJ1-2; the match to TRBD1 covers 7 bases. This CDR3 spans 14 amino acids. Germline-derived CDR1 and CDR2 are SGHTA and FQGNSA. The J segment lost 4 bases and the V segment lost 3 bases, leaving 5 bases of the junction unmatched. CDR3 bases: TGTGCCAGCAGCTTCGGGACAGCGCCCTATGGCTACACCTTC. Residues: CASSFGTAPYGYTF. Supplemented by reference TRBV7-2 and TRBJ1-2, the full variable domain reads GAGVSQSPSNKVTEKGKDVELRCDPISGHTALYWYRQSLGQGLEFLIYFQGNSAPDKSGLPSDRFSAERTGGSVSTLTIQRTQQEDSAVYLCASSFGTAPYGYTFGSGTRLTVV.

J is TRBJ2-1 and V is TRBV24-1; the D call may be TRBD1 or TRBD2 (7 bases each). The germline V and J ends were trimmed by 4 bases and 6 bases, with 15 bases remaining between them. This CDR3 comprises 15 residues. Germline V gene data show CDR1 as KGHDR and CDR2 as SFDVKD. The chain's CDR3 is CATSDPGGGLNEQFF. The CDR3 DNA reads as TGTGCCACCAGTGACCCAGGGGGGGGTCTCAATGAGCAGTTCTTC.

This clonotype was picked up one time. The chain carries TRBV6-2 or TRBV6-3 and TRBJ1-2; D possibly corresponds to TRBD1 (5 bases). The germline V gene has CDR1 MNHEY and CDR2 SVGEGT. CDR3 length: 12 residues. The V end was cut by 5 bases, the J end by 8 bases, with 12 bases between. The CDR3 loop is CASSPGTWGYTF. The CDR3 DNA is TGTGCCAGCAGTCCAGGGACCTGGGGCTACACCTTC.

This clonotype has just a few counts. The V gene is TRBV6-5, the J gene TRBJ2-5, with 12 bases aligning to TRBD2. Germline-derived CDR1 and CDR2 are MNHEY and SVGAGI. V lost 5 bases to trimming and J lost 7 bases; unmatched junction nucleotides: 8. This CDR3 contains 15 residues. The CDR3 DNA reads as TGTGCCAGCAGTACCCCTAGCGGGGGGGTGGGGACCCAGTACTTC. Encoded protein: CASSTPSGGVGTQYF.

The chain uses TRBV6-5 and TRBJ1-4; tentatively, D is TRBD1 (5 bases). The V gene's germline CDR1 is MNHEY and CDR2 SVGAGI. The CDR3 length is 14 residues. V lost 5 bases and J 5 bases, leaving 12 bases between the germline ends. The CDR3, as DNA: TGTGCCAGCAGTAGGGGCGGGGGAAATGAAAAACTGTTTTTT. Its protein is CASSRGGGNEKLFF.

The chain joins TRBV29-1 to TRBJ2-1, with TRBD2 identical over 9 bases. The J segment lost 7 bases and the V segment lost 4 bases, leaving 20 bases of the junction unmatched. Per the germline V gene, CDR1 is SQVTM and CDR2 is ANQGSEA. The CDR3 has 18 residues. In DNA, the CDR3 is TGCAGCGTTGCCCAATACGAACTAGCGGGTTTAGGCGGGAATGAGCAGTTCTTC. It encodes CSVAQYELAGLGGNEQFF.

This clonotype occurred many times. The rearrangement links TRBV6-6 to TRBJ2-1, with 7 bases that match TRBD2. The CDR3 runs to 14 residues. Germline lookup yields CDR1 MNHNY and CDR2 SVGAGI (reference sequence). V dropped 8 bases and J dropped 0; count of bases not matched to a gene: 4. The CDR3 region is CASQGGGSYNEQFF. CDR3 in DNA: TGTGCCAGCCAGGGCGGGGGCTCCTACAATGAGCAGTTCTTC.